This T cell receptor (beta chain) derives from a study of blood T cells in healthy people across ages. Next came a second PCR, run for about 7 to 11 cycles, which used a sample-barcoded 5' primer along with a J-beta primer mix. From the 5' RACE reads, TCRdb called clonotypes with MiXCR, one entry per CDR3 protein. Among around 900,000 distinct CDR3 sequences listed, under 30% were seen once. The ends lost 6 bases at V and 5 bases at J; junction bases unmatched: 3. Germline CDR1 SNHLY, CDR2 FYNNEI. There are 15 residues in the CDR3. General study results and limits: Per million T cells, the diversity of TCR beta decreased roughly linearly as age advanced. A strong correlation was seen between TCR beta diversity and naive T cell percentage. Both naive CD4+ cell counts and diversity were greater in long-lived donors than in aged donors.

Donors each provided approximately 9.6 milliliters of peripheral blood. As for this clonotype: Its specificity is not known.

Sequencing was done on a sample of blood. The chain couples TRBV2 to TRBJ2-1; 14 bases match TRBD2. The TCR originated in an elderly woman in good health. DNA of the CDR3: TGTGCCAGCAGAAGACTAGCGGGGGGGAACAATGAGCAGTTCTTC. This codes for CASRRLAGGNNEQFF. The complete variable domain, with remaining parts taken from reference TRBV2 and TRBJ2-1, reads EPEVTQTPSHQVTQMGQEVILRCVPISNHLYFYWYRQILGQKVEFLVSFYNNEISEKSEIFDDQFSVERPDGSNFTLKIRSTKLEDSAMYFCASRRLAGGNNEQFFGPGTRLTVL.